This TCR beta chain was profiled in a study of technical replicates of blood from a handful of donors. Per the germline V gene, CDR1 is SGHDT and CDR2 is YYEEEE. Trimming removed 3 bases at V and 0 bases at J, with 18 bases between. The CDR3 sequence is 18 residues long. Measured with immunoSEQ multiplex PCR; TCRdb has only the in-frame clones, and not every one. The table includes 85,000 to 100,000 clones, around 93% detected once. The sequenced sample consisted of T cells isolated from PBMCs. The J gene is TRBJ1-4, the V gene TRBV5-6; D perhaps matches TRBD1 (6 bases). This sequence was found in a human donor in good health. This CDR3 reads CASSSFRTAATTNEKLFF. CDR3 nucleotide sequence: TGTGCCAGCAGCTCTTTTAGGACAGCTGCTACAACTAATGAAAAACTGTTTTTT.